Listed below are T cell receptor beta chains from one sample, sequenced in a study of beta chain features in type 1 diabetes. The method was immunoSEQ multiplex PCR; TCRdb's version includes in-frame clones alone and lacks a portion of them. The data contain roughly 350,000 clones, 9.5% to 11% of them seen just once; the ten biggest clones take up 0.015%. Sequencing was done on a sample of naive CD4+ T cells from blood. The origin of the receptors is a young woman in good health. The CDR3 runs from the conserved cysteine through the conserved F or W. Each record gives: V gene, J gene, clone size, D gene, CDR3 protein, CDR3 DNA. D genes are given only for firm matches. The size field is filled for only some rows; it gives once, few, many or a size class.

TRBV5-5	TRBJ2-4	few	.	CASSLAVASTLYIQYF	TGTGCCAGCAGCTTGGCTGTGGCTAGTACGTTATACATTCAGTACTTC
TRBV19	TRBJ2-1	.	TRBD2	CASSLRLAGSSYNEQFF	TGTGCCAGTAGTCTTAGACTAGCGGGTAGCTCCTACAATGAGCAGTTCTTC
TRBV19	TRBJ2-5	.	.	CASSIGEVETQYF	TGTGCCAGTAGTATCGGTGAGGTGGAGACCCAGTACTTC
TRBV4-2	TRBJ2-7	few	TRBD2	CASSQDASGRAFHEQYF	TGTGCCAGCAGCCAAGATGCTAGCGGGAGGGCCTTCCACGAGCAGTACTTC
TRBV19	TRBJ2-7	.	TRBD1	CASSIWTGAYEQYF	TGTGCCAGTAGTATCTGGACAGGGGCCTACGAGCAGTACTTC
TRBV18	TRBJ2-7	few	.	CASFKPGVYEQYF	TGTGCCAGCTTCAAACCAGGCGTGTACGAGCAGTACTTC
TRBV7-2	TRBJ2-7	.	.	CASSLAQVVGSYEQYF	TGTGCCAGCAGCTTAGCCCAGGTGGTAGGCTCCTACGAGCAGTACTTC
TRBV10-3	TRBJ2-5	few	.	CAISAGLQETQYF	TGTGCCATCAGCGCAGGGTTACAAGAGACCCAGTACTTC
TRBV6-5	TRBJ2-3	.	.	CASRQGFGGTDTQYF	TGTGCCAGCAGACAGGGATTTGGAGGCACAGATACGCAGTATTTT
TRBV5-4	TRBJ1-4	few	.	CASSPQGSNEKLFF	TGTGCCAGCAGCCCACAGGGTAGTAATGAAAAACTGTTTTTT
TRBV7-2	TRBJ2-5	.	TRBD2	CASSFTSGPETQYF	TGTGCCAGCAGCTTTACTAGCGGGCCAGAGACCCAGTACTTC
TRBV9	TRBJ2-7	.	.	CASSLNSYEQYF	TGTGCCAGCAGCCTTAACTCCTACGAGCAGTACTTC
TRBV7-2	TRBJ2-1	.	.	CASSLGTALYNEQFF	TGTGCCAGCAGCTTAGGGACAGCTCTCTACAATGAGCAGTTCTTC
TRBV7-8	TRBJ2-3	.	TRBD2	CASSQGTSGSTDTQYF	TGTGCCAGCAGCCAGGGGACTAGCGGGAGCACAGATACGCAGTATTTT
TRBV6-6	TRBJ2-7	few	TRBD1	CASSYSGQASYEQYF	TGTGCCAGCAGTTACTCGGGACAGGCCTCCTACGAGCAGTACTTC
TRBV18	TRBJ2-7	.	.	CASSRTRAGSSYEQYF	TGTGCCAGCTCACGTACCAGGGCAGGAAGCTCCTACGAGCAGTACTTC
TRBV4-2	TRBJ2-1	.	TRBD2	CASSQDSLAGVVNEQFF	TGTGCCAGCAGCCAAGATTCACTAGCGGGAGTTGTGAATGAGCAGTTCTTC
TRBV7-3	TRBJ2-1	.	.	CASSLTRNSYNEQFF	TGTGCCAGCAGCTTAACCAGGAACTCCTACAATGAGCAGTTCTTC
TRBV7-2	TRBJ2-3	.	.	CASSLGTVQYF	TGTGCCAGCAGCTTAGGGACTGTGCAGTATTTT
TRBV2	TRBJ1-5	few	.	CASSDSGAQPQHF	TGTGCCAGCAGTGATTCAGGGGCTCAGCCCCAGCATTTT
TRBV7-2	TRBJ2-5	few	TRBD2	CASSLAPGGELTQYF	TGTGCCAGCAGCTTAGCGCCCGGGGGGGAACTGACCCAGTACTTC
TRBV19	TRBJ2-2	few	.	CASSIGETGGGELFF	TGTGCCAGTAGTATAGGGGAGACAGGAGGCGGGGAGCTGTTTTTT
TRBV25-1	TRBJ1-4	.	.	CASSEGDTFNEKLFF	TGTGCCAGCAGTGAAGGGGACACCTTTAATGAAAAACTGTTTTTT
TRBV7-2	TRBJ2-7	few	.	CASSSTGTTGYEQYF	TGTGCCAGCAGCTCCACCGGAACTACGGGCTACGAGCAGTACTTC
TRBV2	TRBJ2-5	few	.	CASGIAETQYF	TGTGCCAGCGGGATAGCGGAGACCCAGTACTTC
TRBV11-2	TRBJ2-3	few	TRBD1	CASRKDRGQLVRTDTQYF	TGTGCCAGCAGGAAGGACAGGGGGCAACTAGTCAGAACAGATACGCAGTATTTT
TRBV25-1	TRBJ2-3	few	.	CASSEGASGTDTQYF	TGTGCCAGCAGTGAAGGGGCTAGCGGCACAGATACGCAGTATTTT
TRBV28	TRBJ2-7	.	TRBD2	CASSSHGTSGRYEQYF	TGTGCCAGCAGTTCCCACGGGACTAGCGGGAGGTACGAGCAGTACTTC
TRBV5-1	TRBJ2-5	few	TRBD1	CASSFDGTGRQETQYF	TGCGCCAGCAGCTTCGACGGGACAGGAAGACAAGAGACCCAGTACTTC
TRBV19	TRBJ1-1	.	.	CASNRGSASMNTEAFF	TGTGCCAGTAACCGCGGCAGTGCGAGCATGAACACTGAAGCTTTCTTT
TRBV29-1	TRBJ2-4	few	.	CSVRLTMIQYF	TGCAGCGTCAGACTTACTATGATCCAGTACTTC
TRBV4-3	TRBJ2-1	few	TRBD2	CASSLSSGSSYNEQFF	TGCGCCAGCAGCCTCTCTAGCGGGAGCTCCTACAATGAGCAGTTCTTC
TRBV5-1	TRBJ2-2	few	TRBD2	CASRGGAVPLNTGELFF	TGCGCCAGCCGGGGGGGGGCCGTGCCCCTGAACACCGGGGAGCTGTTTTTT
TRBV18	TRBJ2-1	.	TRBD2	CASSLAGGPNNEQFF	TGTGCCAGCTCACTCGCGGGAGGGCCGAACAATGAGCAGTTCTTC
TRBV5-6	TRBJ2-1	.	.	CASSLDRGSSYNEQFF	TGTGCCAGCAGCTTGGACCGGGGGAGCTCCTACAATGAGCAGTTCTTC
TRBV6-5	TRBJ2-5	.	TRBD2	CATLGLAEETQYF	TGTGCCACGTTGGGACTAGCGGAAGAGACCCAGTACTTC
TRBV29-1	TRBJ2-2	.	.	CSLRAGGMGELFF	TGCAGCCTTAGGGCAGGGGGGATGGGGGAGTTGTTTTTT
TRBV11-2	TRBJ2-1	.	.	CASSFMAAAYNEQFF	TGTGCCAGCAGCTTTATGGCGGCTGCCTACAATGAGCAGTTCTTC
TRBV13	TRBJ2-7	many	.	CASRPYSSYEQYF	TGTGCCAGCAGACCTTACAGCTCCTACGAGCAGTACTTC
TRBV5-1	TRBJ1-3	.	TRBD1	CASTRTGPVSGNTIYF	TGCGCCAGCACCCGGACAGGGCCTGTCTCTGGAAACACCATATATTTT
TRBV5-6	TRBJ2-7	few	.	CASNYAGPDYEQYF	TGTGCCAGCAACTATGCGGGACCAGACTACGAGCAGTACTTC
TRBV18	TRBJ2-3	few	TRBD2	CASSPRASGYTDTQYF	TGTGCCAGCTCACCAAGGGCTAGCGGGTACACAGATACGCAGTATTTT
TRBV7-9	TRBJ1-5	few	TRBD1	CASSLLGQGGQPQHF	TGTGCCAGCAGCTTATTGGGGCAGGGGGGTCAGCCCCAGCATTTT
TRBV28	TRBJ1-2	few	.	CASSFPAGVNGYTF	TGTGCCAGCAGTTTTCCGGCAGGGGTCAATGGCTACACCTTC
TRBV7-2	TRBJ2-7	.	TRBD1	CASSLRTGDEQYF	TGTGCCAGCAGCTTAAGGACAGGGGACGAGCAGTACTTC
TRBV5-1	TRBJ2-3	.	TRBD1	CASSTGTGIGTDTQYF	TGCGCCAGCAGCACCGGGACAGGGATCGGCACAGATACGCAGTATTTT
TRBV9	TRBJ2-5	.	TRBD2	CASSVVGLAGGSETQYF	TGTGCCAGCAGCGTAGTGGGGCTAGCGGGAGGGAGTGAGACCCAGTACTTC
TRBV28	TRBJ1-5	few	.	CASSKTDAAVDQPQHF	TGTGCCAGCAGTAAGACAGACGCGGCGGTGGATCAGCCCCAGCATTTT